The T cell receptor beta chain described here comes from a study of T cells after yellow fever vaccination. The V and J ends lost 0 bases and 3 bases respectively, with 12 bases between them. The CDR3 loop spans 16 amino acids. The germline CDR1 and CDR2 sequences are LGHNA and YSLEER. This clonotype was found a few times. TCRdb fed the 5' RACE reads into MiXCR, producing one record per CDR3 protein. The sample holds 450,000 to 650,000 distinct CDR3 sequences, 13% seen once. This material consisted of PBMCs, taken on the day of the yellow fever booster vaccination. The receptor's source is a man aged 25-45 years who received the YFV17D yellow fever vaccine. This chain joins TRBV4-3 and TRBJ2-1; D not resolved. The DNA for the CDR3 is TGCGCCAGCAGCCAAGACAACCTCCTACGCTACAATGAGCAGTTCTTC. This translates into CASSQDNLLRYNEQFF.